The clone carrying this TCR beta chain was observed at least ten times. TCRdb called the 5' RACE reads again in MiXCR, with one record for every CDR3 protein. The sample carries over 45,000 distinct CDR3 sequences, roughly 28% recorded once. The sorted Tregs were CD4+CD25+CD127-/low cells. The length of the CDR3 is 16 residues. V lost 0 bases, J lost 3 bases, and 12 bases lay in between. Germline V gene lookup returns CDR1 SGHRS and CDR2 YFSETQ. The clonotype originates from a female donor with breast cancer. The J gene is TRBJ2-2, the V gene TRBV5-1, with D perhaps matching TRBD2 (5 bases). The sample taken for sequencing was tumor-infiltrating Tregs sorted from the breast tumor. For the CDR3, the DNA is TGCGCCAGCAGCTTGGCTCCCACTAGTGACACCGGGGAGCTGTTTTTT. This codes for CASSLAPTSDTGELFF.